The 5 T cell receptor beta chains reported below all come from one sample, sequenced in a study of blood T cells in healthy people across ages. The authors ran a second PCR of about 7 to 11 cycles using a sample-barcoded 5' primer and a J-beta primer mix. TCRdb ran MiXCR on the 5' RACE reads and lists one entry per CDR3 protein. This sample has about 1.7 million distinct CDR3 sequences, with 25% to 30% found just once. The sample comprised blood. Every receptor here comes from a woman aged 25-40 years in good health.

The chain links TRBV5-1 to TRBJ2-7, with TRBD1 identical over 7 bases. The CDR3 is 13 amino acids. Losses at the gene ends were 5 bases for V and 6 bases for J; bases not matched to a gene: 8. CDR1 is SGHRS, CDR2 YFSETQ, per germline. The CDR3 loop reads CASRPGTDGEQYF. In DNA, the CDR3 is TGCGCCAGCAGGCCCGGGACAGATGGCGAGCAGTACTTC.

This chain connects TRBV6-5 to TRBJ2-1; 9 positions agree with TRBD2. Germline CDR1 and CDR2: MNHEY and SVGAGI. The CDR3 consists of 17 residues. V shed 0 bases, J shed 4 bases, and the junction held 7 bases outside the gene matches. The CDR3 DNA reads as TGTGCCAGCAGTTACTCTCCTCTAGCGGGGATTTACAATGAGCAGTTCTTC. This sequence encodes CASSYSPLAGIYNEQFF.

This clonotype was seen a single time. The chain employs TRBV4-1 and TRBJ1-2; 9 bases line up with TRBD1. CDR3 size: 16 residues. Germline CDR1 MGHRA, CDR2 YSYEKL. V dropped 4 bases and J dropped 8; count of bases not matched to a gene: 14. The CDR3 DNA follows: TGCGCCAGCAGCCTATGGGACAGGGTCTATTCTATCGGCTACACCTTC. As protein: CASSLWDRVYSIGYTF.

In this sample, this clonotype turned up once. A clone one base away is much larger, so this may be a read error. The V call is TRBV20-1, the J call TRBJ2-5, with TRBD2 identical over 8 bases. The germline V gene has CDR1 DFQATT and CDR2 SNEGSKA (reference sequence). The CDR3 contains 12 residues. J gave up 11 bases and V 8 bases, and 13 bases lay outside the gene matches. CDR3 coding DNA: TGCAGTCCCGACGGGGGGGTAGATGAGCAGTACTTC. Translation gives CSPDGGVDEQYF.

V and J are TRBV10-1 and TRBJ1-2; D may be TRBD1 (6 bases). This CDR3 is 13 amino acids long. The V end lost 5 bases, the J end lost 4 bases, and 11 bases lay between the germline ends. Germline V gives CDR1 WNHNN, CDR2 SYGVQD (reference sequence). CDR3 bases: TGCGCCAGCAGTCCAGGGGATGGCTATGGCTACACCTTC. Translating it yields CASSPGDGYGYTF.